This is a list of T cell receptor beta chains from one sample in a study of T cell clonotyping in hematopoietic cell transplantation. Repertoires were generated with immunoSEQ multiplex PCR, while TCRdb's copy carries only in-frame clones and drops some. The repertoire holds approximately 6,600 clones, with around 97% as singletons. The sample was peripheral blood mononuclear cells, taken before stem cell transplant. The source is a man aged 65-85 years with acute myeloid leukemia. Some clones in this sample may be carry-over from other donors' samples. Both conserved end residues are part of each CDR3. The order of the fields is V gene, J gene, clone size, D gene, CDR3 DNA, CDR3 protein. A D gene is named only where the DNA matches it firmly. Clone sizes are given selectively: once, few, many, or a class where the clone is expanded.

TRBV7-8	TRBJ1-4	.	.	TGTGCCAGCAGCTTAGATTATGGGGACTCCCGTGTATGGGAACTGTTTTTT	CASSLDYGDSRVWELFF
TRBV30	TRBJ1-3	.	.	TGTGCCTGGGTTAACAGGCGATTCTCTGGAAACACCATATATTTT	CAWVNRRFSGNTIYF
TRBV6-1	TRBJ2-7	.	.	TGTGCCAGCAGTGTCCGGGACGGGCCCTACGAGCAGTACTTC	CASSVRDGPYEQYF
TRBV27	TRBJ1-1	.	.	TGTGCCAGCAGTTTATTCCTCAGGGGTGGGGACACTGAAGCTTTCTTT	CASSLFLRGGDTEAFF
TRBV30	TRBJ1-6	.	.	TGTGCCTGGAGTACCGGGGGATCTTATAATTCACCCCTCCACTTT	CAWSTGGSYNSPLHF
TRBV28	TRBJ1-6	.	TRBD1	TGTGCCAGCAGCTCGGACAGGGGGGTATCCTATAATTCACCCCTCCACTTT	CASSSDRGVSYNSPLHF
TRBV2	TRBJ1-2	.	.	TGTGCCAGCAGTTTAGGACCGGCCGATGGCTACACCTTC	CASSLGPADGYTF
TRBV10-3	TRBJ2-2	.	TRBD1	TGTGCCAACGGCAGGGGGACGGACACCGGGGAGCTGTTTTTT	CANGRGTDTGELFF
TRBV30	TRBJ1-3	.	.	TGTGCCTGGAGTCGCCCACGAACAGGGCCTGGAAACACCATATATTTT	CAWSRPRTGPGNTIYF
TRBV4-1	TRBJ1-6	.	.	TGCGCCAGCAGCCAAGAAGGGAATTTGGATTCACCCCTCCACTTT	CASSQEGNLDSPLHF
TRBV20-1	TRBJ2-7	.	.	TGCAGTGCCACTCTCACCGGCGAGCAGTACTTC	CSATLTGEQYF
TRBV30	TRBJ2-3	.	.	TGTGCCTGGAGTGTCGAGGATACGCAGTATTTT	CAWSVEDTQYF
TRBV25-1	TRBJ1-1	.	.	TGTGCCAGCCGGAGGTGGGGAGGGGAGAACACTGAAGCTTTCTTT	CASRRWGGENTEAFF
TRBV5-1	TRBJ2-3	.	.	TGCGCCAGCAGCTTGGATGTTTCAGATACGCAGTATTTT	CASSLDVSDTQYF
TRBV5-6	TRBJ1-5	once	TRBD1	TGTGCCAGCAGCCGGACAGGGATGGGCAATCAGCCCCAGCATTTT	CASSRTGMGNQPQHF
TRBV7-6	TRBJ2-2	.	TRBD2	TGTGCCAGCAGCTTAGGACTAGCGGGGGAAGTCGGCACCGGGGAGCTGTTTTTT	CASSLGLAGEVGTGELFF
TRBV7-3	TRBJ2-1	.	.	TGTGCCAGCAGCGCAACGCCACTGCTACAGTTCTTC	CASSATPLLQFF
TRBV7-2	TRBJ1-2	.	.	TGTGCCAGCAGCACCGCAGTAATCTATGGCTACACCTTC	CASSTAVIYGYTF
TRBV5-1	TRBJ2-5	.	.	TGCGCCAGCAGCTTCCAGGGATCTCCCCAAGAGACCCAGTACTTC	CASSFQGSPQETQYF
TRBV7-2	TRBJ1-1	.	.	TGTGCCAGCAGCATCCGGGCGGTTGAAGCTTTCTTT	CASSIRAVEAFF
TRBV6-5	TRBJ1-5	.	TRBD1	TGTGCCAGCAGGGGGACAGAGGGCAATCAGCCCCAGCATTTT	CASRGTEGNQPQHF
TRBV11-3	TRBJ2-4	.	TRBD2	TGTGCCAGCAGTCGCCTGGGGAAGCGGGAGGGCCCCAAAAACATTCAGTACTTC	CASSRLGKREGPKNIQYF
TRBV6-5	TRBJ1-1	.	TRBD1	TGTGCCAGCAGTTACGACAGGGGAATGAACACTGAAGCTTTCTTT	CASSYDRGMNTEAFF
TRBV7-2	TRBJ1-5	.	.	TGTGCCAGCAGCTTAGTGGGCGGTCAGCCCCAGCATTTT	CASSLVGGQPQHF
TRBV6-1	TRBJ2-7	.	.	TGTGCCAGCAGTCGGGATTCGGGACCTTACGAGCAGTACTTC	CASSRDSGPYEQYF
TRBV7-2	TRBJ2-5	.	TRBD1	TGTGCCAGCAGCTCCGGGACAGGGGGCTGGGAGACCCAGTACTTC	CASSSGTGGWETQYF
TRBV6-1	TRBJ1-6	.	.	TGTGCCAGCAGTGAACGGGGTGGATCGGGTGGCCATTCACCCCTCCACTTT	CASSERGGSGGHSPLHF
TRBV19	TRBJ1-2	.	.	TGTGCCAGTAGGGGTTCTGGCTACACCTTC	CASRGSGYTF
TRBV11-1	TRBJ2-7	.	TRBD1	TGTGCCAGCAGCCCGGGACAGGGGCCGAGGAGAAGCTACGAGCAGTACTTC	CASSPGQGPRRSYEQYF
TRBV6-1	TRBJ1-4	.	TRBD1	TGTGCCAGCAGTGAGCGGAGCCGGGACAGGGATGTAAAACTGTTTTTT	CASSERSRDRDVKLFF
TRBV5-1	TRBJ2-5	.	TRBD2	TGCGCCAGCAGCCCCTCCCCCCTAGCGGGAGCAGAGACCCAGTACTTC	CASSPSPLAGAETQYF
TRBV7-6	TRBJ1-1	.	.	TGTGCCAGCAGCTTAGGGCCAACAGGGTCCGGCACTGAAGCTTTCTTT	CASSLGPTGSGTEAFF
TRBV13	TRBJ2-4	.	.	TGTGCCAGCAGCTCAAACAGGGAAGCCAAAAACATTCAGTACTTC	CASSSNREAKNIQYF
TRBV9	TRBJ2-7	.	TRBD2	TGTGCCAGCAGCCCTGGGGGCGGGAGGGGCTACGAGCAGTACTTC	CASSPGGGRGYEQYF
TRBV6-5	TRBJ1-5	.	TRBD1	TGTGCCAGCAGTGCACGACAGGGAATCGATCAGCCCCAGCATTTT	CASSARQGIDQPQHF
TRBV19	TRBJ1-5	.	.	TGTGCCAGTAGTTCGGGGGTACCCCAGCATTTT	CASSSGVPQHF
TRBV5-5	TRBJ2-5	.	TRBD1	TGTGCCAGCAGTTCGGGACAGGGGGGCGAGACCCAGTACTTC	CASSSGQGGETQYF
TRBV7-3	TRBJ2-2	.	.	TGTGCCAGCAGCTCTCCGGGACGACGCACCGGGGAGCTGTTTTTT	CASSSPGRRTGELFF
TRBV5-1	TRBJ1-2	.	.	TGCGCCAGCCGCCTTGACAGCAACTATGGCTACACCTTC	CASRLDSNYGYTF
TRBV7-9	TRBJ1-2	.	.	TGTGCCAGCAGCCGAAGTCAGGTCGAAGGGCTGGGTGGCTACACCTTC	CASSRSQVEGLGGYTF
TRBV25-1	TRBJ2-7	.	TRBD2	TGTGCCAGCAAGTCTAGCGGGAAGGACTACGAGCAGTACTTC	CASKSSGKDYEQYF
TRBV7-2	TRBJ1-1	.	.	TGTGCCAGCAGCTTAGTCGGCCGTGGGACTGAAGCTTTCTTT	CASSLVGRGTEAFF
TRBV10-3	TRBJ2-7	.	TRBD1	TGTGCCATCAGACAGGGGGGATCCTACGAGCAGTACTTC	CAIRQGGSYEQYF
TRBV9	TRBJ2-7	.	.	TGTGCCAGCACCCATGGAGGGACAGATTACTACGAGCAGTACTTC	CASTHGGTDYYEQYF
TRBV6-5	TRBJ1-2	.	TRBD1	TGTGCCAGCAGTTACACGACAGGGGGCGACTATGGCTACACCTTC	CASSYTTGGDYGYTF
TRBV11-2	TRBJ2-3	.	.	TGTGCCAGCAGCTTAGTTGCGGGGATGCTGGATACGCAGTATTTT	CASSLVAGMLDTQYF
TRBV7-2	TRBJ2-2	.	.	TGTGCCAGCAGCGTAGCGGCAGGCGGGTTAACCGGGGAGCTGTTTTTT	CASSVAAGGLTGELFF
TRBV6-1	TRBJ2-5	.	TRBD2	TGTGCCAGCAGTGTTAGCGGGAGGCAAGAGACCCAGTACTTC	CASSVSGRQETQYF
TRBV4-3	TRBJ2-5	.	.	TGCGCCAGCAGCCAAGCTATCTACGGGGAGACCCAGTACTTC	CASSQAIYGETQYF
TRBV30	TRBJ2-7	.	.	TGTGCCTGGAGTAATCAGGGAGGAACCTACGAGCAGTACTTC	CAWSNQGGTYEQYF
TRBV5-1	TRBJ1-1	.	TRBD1	TGCGCCAGCGGCGGACAGGGGGGGAACACTGAAGCTTTCTTT	CASGGQGGNTEAFF
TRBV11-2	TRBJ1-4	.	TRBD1	TGTGCCAGCAGCTTCCGGACAGGCGTTGCAACTAATGAAAAACTGTTTTTT	CASSFRTGVATNEKLFF
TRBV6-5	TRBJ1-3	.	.	TGTGCCAGCAGTTACAGGGGCTCTTCTGGAAACACCATATATTTT	CASSYRGSSGNTIYF
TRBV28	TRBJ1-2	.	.	TGTGCCAGCAGGCTGACAGCGTATGGCTACACCTTC	CASRLTAYGYTF